The 9 T cell receptor beta chains in this list originate from one sample, sequenced in a study of shared clonotypes between healthy human individuals. Assay used: immunoSEQ multiplex PCR; TCRdb lists only in-frame clones, some missing. This table holds about 1 million clones, approximately 70% found once. Sequenced sample: memory CD4+ T cells sorted from blood. Sample subset: CD45RA-negative fraction. The origin of the receptors is a man younger than 35 in good health.

This clone has just one count. Other DNA sequences of this sample code for an identical CDR3. The chain combines TRBV4-1 with TRBJ2-7; D tentatively fits TRBD1 or TRBD2 (5 bases each). CDR3 length equals 15 residues. V dropped 0 bases and J dropped 2 bases, with 11 bases sitting between them. The germline CDR1 and CDR2 sequences are MGHRA and YSYEKL. The CDR3 DNA reads as TGCGCCAGCAGCCAAGATCGGGGCGGGCCCTACGAGCAGTACTTC. It codes for CASSQDRGGPYEQYF.

This clone has only a few counts. This chain links TRBV7-9 with TRBJ2-1, with 10 bases matching TRBD1. Germline V gene lookup returns CDR1 SEHNR and CDR2 FQNEAQ (reference sequence). CDR3 length: 15 residues. V was pared by 7 bases and J by 7 bases, with 10 bases of the junction left unmatched. CDR3 DNA sequence: TGTGCCAGCACCCCAACAGGACAGGGGGTTAATGAGCAGTTCTTC. It translates to CASTPTGQGVNEQFF.

V gene TRBV7-2 combines with J gene TRBJ2-3; 7 bases align to TRBD1. J gave up 4 bases and V 5 bases, and 3 bases lay outside the gene matches. The CDR3 is 13 residues long. Germline V gene sequence: CDR1 SGHTA, CDR2 FQGNSA. The CDR3 sequence: CASSIQGPDTQYF. The CDR3 DNA reads TGTGCCAGCAGCATACAGGGGCCAGATACGCAGTATTTT.

This clone was recorded a few times. CDR3 amino acids: CASRQGSGETQYF. In nucleotides, the CDR3 is TGCGCCAGTAGACAGGGAAGCGGGGAGACCCAGTACTTC. The rearrangement joins TRBV5-1 to TRBJ2-5, with a possible D match to TRBD1 (7 bases). Germline lookup yields CDR1 SGHRS and CDR2 YFSETQ. V was clipped by 8 bases and J by 5 bases, with 16 bases between them. There are 13 residues in the CDR3.

V usage is TRBV7-9 and J usage is TRBJ2-7, with TRBD1 matching over 8 bases. Trimming at V came to 5 bases and at J to 5 bases, leaving 8 bases not matched to a gene. CDR3 size: 14 residues. Germline CDR1 is SEHNR and CDR2 is FQNEAQ (reference sequence). In DNA, the CDR3 is TGTGCCAGCAGCCCGGGACAGGCGGGCCACGAGCAGTACTTC. This sequence encodes CASSPGQAGHEQYF.

The CDR3 sequence: CASSTGGYSGANVLTF. The CDR3 nucleotides are TGTGCCAGTAGTACTGGGGGATACTCTGGGGCCAACGTCCTGACTTTC. The gene calls are TRBV19 and TRBJ2-6; possibly TRBD1 or TRBD2 for D (5 bases each). Germline-derived CDR1 and CDR2 are LNHDA and SQIVND (reference sequence). This CDR3 spans 16 amino acids. The V end lost 4 bases, the J end lost 0 bases, and 10 bases lay between the germline ends.

V is TRBV6-6 and J is TRBJ2-5; D may be TRBD2 (5 bases). CDR3 length: 15 residues. V lost 2 bases and J 2 bases, leaving 12 bases between the germline ends. CDR1 is MNHNY, CDR2 SVGAGI, per germline (reference sequence). CDR3 nucleotides: TGTGCCAGCAGTTACAACGAGCGGAGACAAGAGACCCAGTACTTC. Protein product: CASSYNERRQETQYF.

V is TRBV9 and J is TRBJ2-1, with D perhaps TRBD2 (5 bases). V lost 4 bases to trimming and J lost 7 bases, with 15 bases between them. The CDR3 has 14 amino acids. Germline CDR1 reads SGDLS; CDR2 reads YYNGEE. The DNA of the CDR3 is TGTGCCAGCAGCATGAGGGATTTCAGTAATGAGCAGTTCTTC. It translates to CASSMRDFSNEQFF.

The V and J genes are TRBV5-1 and TRBJ1-5; 12 bases map to TRBD1. Germline loops: CDR1 SGHRS, CDR2 YFSETQ. V lost 5 bases to trimming and J lost 3 bases; unmatched junction nucleotides: 9. This CDR3 is built from 17 residues. The chain's CDR3 is CASSIDGTGGPNQPQHF. The CDR3 region has the DNA TGCGCCAGCAGTATTGACGGGACAGGGGGCCCCAATCAGCCCCAGCATTTT.